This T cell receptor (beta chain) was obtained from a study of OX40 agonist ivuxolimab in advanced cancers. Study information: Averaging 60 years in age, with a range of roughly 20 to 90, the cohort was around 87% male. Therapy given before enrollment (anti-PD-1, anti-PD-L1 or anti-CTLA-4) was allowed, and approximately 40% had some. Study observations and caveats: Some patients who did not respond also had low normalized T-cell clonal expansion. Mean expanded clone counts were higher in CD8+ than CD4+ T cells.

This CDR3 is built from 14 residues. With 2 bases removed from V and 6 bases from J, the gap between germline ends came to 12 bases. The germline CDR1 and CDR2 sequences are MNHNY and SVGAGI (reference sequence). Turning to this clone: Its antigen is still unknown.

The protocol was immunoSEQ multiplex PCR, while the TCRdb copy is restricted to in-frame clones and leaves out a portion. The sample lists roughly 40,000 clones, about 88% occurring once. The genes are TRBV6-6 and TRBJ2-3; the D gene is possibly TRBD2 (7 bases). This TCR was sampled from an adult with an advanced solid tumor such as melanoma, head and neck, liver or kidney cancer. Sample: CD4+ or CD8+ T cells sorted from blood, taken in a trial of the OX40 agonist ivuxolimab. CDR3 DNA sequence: TGTGCCAGCAGTTACGGTGGGAGGGGGGATACGCAGTATTTT. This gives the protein CASSYGGRGDTQYF.